This TCR beta chain comes out of a study of blood T cell repertoires in COVID-19. Study information: From T cells, B-cell-depleted T cells, or PBMCs came the material, which was cDNA or gDNA.

Sequencing was performed with immunoSEQ multiplex PCR; in TCRdb, only in-frame clones are kept and a portion is missing. The repertoire holds a few hundred thousand clones, with 80% to 90% as singletons. Germline V gives CDR1 SGDLS, CDR2 YYNGEE. This CDR3 has 13 residues. The V end was cut by 4 bases, the J end by 5 bases, with 12 bases between. The specimen was peripheral blood. The chain recombines TRBV9 with TRBJ1-2, with D uncertain. The source is a woman aged 45-60 years with acute or convalescent COVID-19. The CDR3 DNA is TGTGCCAGCAGCTTAACAGTCGGATATGGCTACACCTTC. Protein product: CASSLTVGYGYTF.